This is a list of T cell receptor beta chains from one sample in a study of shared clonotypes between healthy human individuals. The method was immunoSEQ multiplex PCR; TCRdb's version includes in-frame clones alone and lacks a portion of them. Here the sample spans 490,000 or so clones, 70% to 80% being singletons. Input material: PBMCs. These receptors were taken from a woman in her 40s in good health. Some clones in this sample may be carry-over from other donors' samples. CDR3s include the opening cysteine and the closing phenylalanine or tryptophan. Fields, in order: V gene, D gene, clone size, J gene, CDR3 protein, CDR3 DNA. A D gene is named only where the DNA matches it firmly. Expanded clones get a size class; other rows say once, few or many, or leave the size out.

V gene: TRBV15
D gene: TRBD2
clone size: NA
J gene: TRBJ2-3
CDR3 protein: CATSREGTSGTNTDTQYF
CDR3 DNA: TGTGCCACCAGCAGAGAAGGGACTAGCGGGACCAACACAGATACGCAGTATTTT

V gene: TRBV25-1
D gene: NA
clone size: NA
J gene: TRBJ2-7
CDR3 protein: CASSEFFEQYF
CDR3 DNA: TGTGCCAGCAGTGAATTCTTCGAGCAGTACTTC

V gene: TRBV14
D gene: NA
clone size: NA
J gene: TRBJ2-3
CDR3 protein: CASSQEVNGGGRGARHTDTQYF
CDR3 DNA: TGTGCCAGCAGCCAGGAAGTTAATGGGGGTGGGCGAGGGGCGCGCCACACAGATACGCAGTATTTT

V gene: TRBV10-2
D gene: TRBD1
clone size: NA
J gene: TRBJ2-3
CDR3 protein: CATNTTGPTDTQYF
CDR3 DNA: TGCGCCACCAATACGACAGGGCCTACAGATACGCAGTATTTT

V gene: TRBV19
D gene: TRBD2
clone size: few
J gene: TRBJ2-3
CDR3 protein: CASSLERESDTQYF
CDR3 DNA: TGTGCCAGTAGCTTGGAGCGGGAGTCAGATACGCAGTATTTT

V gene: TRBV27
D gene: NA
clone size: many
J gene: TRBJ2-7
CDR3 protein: CASSSGYEQYF
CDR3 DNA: TGTGCCAGCAGTTCGGGCTACGAGCAGTACTTC

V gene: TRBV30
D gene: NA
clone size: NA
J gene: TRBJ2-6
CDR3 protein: CAWSDTGHSGANVLTF
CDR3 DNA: TGTGCCTGGAGTGATACAGGGCACTCTGGGGCCAACGTCCTGACTTTC

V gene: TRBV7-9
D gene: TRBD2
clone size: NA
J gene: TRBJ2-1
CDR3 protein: CATDSGREGNEQFF
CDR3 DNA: TGTGCCACCGATAGCGGGCGGGAAGGTAATGAGCAGTTCTTC

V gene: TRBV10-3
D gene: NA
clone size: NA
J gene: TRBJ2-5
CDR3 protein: CAISEVLWETQYF
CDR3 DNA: TGTGCCATCAGTGAGGTTCTTTGGGAGACCCAGTACTTC

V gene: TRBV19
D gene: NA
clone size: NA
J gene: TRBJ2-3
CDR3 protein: CASSNRGSDTQYF
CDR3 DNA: TGTGCCAGTAGTAATCGGGGCTCAGATACGCAGTATTTT

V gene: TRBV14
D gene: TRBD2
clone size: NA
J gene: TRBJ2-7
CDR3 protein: CASSQVPAGVSYEQYF
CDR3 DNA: TGTGCCAGCAGCCAAGTGCCAGCGGGAGTCTCCTACGAGCAGTACTTC

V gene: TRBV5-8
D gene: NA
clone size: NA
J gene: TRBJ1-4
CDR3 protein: CASSSYQGNEKLFF
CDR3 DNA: TGTGCCAGCAGCTCCTATCAGGGGAATGAAAAACTGTTTTTT

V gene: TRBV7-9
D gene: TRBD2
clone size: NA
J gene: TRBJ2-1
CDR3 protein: CASSPGGGASLYNEQFF
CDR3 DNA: TGTGCCAGCAGCCCAGGCGGGGGGGCTAGCCTCTACAATGAGCAGTTCTTC

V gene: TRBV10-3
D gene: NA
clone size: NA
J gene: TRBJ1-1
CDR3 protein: CAIRGSTEAFF
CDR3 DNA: TGTGCCATCAGAGGGTCCACTGAAGCTTTCTTT

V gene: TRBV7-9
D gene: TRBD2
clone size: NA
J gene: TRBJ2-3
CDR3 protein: CASSSGTSGTTDTQYF
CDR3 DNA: TGTGCCAGCAGCTCCGGGACTAGCGGGACCACAGATACGCAGTATTTT

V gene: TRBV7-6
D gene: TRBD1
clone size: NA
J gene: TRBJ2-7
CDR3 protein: CASSLAGGAYEQYF
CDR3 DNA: TGTGCCAGCAGCTTAGCAGGGGGCGCCTACGAGCAGTACTTC

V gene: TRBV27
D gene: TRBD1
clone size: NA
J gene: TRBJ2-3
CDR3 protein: CASSFRQGANTDTQYF
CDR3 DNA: TGTGCCAGCAGTTTTCGACAGGGGGCAAACACAGATACGCAGTATTTT

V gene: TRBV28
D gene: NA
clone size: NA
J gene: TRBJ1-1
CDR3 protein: CASSLFGLGREAFF
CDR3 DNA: TGTGCCAGCAGTTTATTCGGTTTGGGCAGAGAAGCTTTCTTT

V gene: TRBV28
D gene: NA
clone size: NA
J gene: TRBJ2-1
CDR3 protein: CASRLTPSENNEQFF
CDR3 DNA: TGTGCCAGCAGACTCACCCCTAGCGAGAACAATGAGCAGTTCTTC

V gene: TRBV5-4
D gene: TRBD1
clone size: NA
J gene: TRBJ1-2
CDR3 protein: CASSPGQGLGPYGYTF
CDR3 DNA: TGTGCCAGCAGCCCCGGACAGGGTCTGGGGCCCTATGGCTACACCTTC

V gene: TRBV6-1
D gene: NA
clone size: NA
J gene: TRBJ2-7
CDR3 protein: CASSPRLDPPYEQYF
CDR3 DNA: TGTGCCAGCAGTCCCCGACTAGATCCGCCCTACGAGCAGTACTTC

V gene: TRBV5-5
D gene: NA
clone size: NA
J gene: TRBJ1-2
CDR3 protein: CASSLTGGASYGYTF
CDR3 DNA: TGTGCCAGCAGCTTAACGGGGGGAGCGTCATATGGCTACACCTTC

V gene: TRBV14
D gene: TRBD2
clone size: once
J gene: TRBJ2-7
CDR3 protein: CASSQTWTSGRAF
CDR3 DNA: TGTGCCAGCAGCCAAACTTGGACTAGCGGGAGGGCCTTC

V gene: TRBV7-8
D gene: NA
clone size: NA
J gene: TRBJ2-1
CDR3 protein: CASSMPGHSYNEQFF
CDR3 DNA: TGTGCCAGCAGCATGCCGGGACACTCCTACAATGAGCAGTTCTTC